This entry features one T cell receptor (beta chain) sequence. This sample stems from a study of blood T cells in healthy people across ages. A sample-barcoded 5' primer and a J-beta primer mix were used in a second PCR of roughly 7 to 12 cycles. One entry per CDR3 protein, called by TCRdb with MiXCR from the 5' RACE reads. Of roughly 800,000 distinct CDR3 sequences listed, around 36% were seen once; the top ten hold 10% to 15%. The sequencing sample was made of blood. This clonotype was obtained from a man aged 18 to 29 in good health.

The CDR3 spells CASSTPGREKLFF. The CDR3 DNA follows: TGTGCCAGCAGCACCCCCGGTCGGGAAAAACTGTTTTTT. The chain has TRBV7-9 and TRBJ1-4; D uncertain. Germline-derived CDR1 and CDR2 are SEHNR and FQNEAQ (reference sequence). The CDR3 is 13 amino acids. V shed 5 bases and J shed 8 bases, with 12 bases lying between them.